This T cell receptor (beta chain) comes out of a study of T cell changes during pregnancy in multiple sclerosis. Note on this clone: Other nucleotide sequences from this sample produce the same CDR3.

Sequenced by immunoSEQ multiplex PCR; TCRdb stores in-frame clones only, minus some. The sample holds 39,000 or so clones, over 90% seen once. The V end lost 5 bases, the J end lost 0 bases, and 15 bases lay between the germline ends. The CDR3 contains 16 residues. Per the germline V gene, CDR1 is SGHRS and CDR2 is YFSETQ. The chain combines TRBV5-1 with TRBJ2-1, with D perhaps TRBD2 (6 bases). The material was CD4+ T cells from peripheral blood mononuclear cells, obtained after pregnancy. This receptor was obtained from a female donor in good health, enrolled as a control in a pregnancy study. CDR3 loop: CASSSRGSSSYNEQFF. Written as DNA, the CDR3 is TGCGCCAGCAGTTCCCGGGGGAGTAGCTCCTACAATGAGCAGTTCTTC.